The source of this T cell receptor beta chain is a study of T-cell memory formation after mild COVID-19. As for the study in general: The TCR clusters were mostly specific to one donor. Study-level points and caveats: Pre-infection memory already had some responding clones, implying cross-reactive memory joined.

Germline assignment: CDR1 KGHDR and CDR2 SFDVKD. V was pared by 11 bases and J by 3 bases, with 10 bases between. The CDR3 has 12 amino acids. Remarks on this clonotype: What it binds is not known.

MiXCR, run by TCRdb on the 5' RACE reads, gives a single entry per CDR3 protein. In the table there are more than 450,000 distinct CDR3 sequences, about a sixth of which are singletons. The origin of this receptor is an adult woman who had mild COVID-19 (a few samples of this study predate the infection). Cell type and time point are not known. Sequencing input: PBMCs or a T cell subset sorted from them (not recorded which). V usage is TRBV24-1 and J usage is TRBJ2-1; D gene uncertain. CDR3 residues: CAIGSHYNEQFF. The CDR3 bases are TGTGCCATAGGGTCCCACTACAATGAGCAGTTCTTC.